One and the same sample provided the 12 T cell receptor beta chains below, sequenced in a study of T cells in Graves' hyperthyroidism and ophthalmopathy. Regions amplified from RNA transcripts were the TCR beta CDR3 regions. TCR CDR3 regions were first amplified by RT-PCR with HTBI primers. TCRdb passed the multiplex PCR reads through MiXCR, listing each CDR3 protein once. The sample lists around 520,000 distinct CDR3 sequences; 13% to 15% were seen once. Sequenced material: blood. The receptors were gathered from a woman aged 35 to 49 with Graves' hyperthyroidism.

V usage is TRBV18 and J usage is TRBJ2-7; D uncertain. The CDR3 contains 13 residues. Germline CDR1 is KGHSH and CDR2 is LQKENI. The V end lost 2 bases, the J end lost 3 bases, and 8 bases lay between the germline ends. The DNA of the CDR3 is TGTGCCAGCTCACCAGAACAGATCTACGAGCAGTACTTC. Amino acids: CASSPEQIYEQYF.

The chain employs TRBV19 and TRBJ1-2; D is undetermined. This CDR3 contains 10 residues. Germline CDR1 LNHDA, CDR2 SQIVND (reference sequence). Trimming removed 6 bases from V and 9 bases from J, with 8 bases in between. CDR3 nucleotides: TGTGCCAGTAGAGACTCCCGCTACACCTTC. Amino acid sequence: CASRDSRYTF.

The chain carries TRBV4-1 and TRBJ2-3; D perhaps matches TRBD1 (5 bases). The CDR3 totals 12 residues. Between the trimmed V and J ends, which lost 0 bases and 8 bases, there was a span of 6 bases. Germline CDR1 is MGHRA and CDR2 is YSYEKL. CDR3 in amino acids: CASSQERGTQYF. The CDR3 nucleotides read TGCGCCAGCAGCCAAGAAAGGGGTACGCAGTATTTT.

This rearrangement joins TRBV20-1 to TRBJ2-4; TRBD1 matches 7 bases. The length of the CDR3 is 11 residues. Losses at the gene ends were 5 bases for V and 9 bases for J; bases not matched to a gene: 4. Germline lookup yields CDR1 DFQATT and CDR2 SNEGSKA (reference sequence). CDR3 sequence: CSASGQPIQYF. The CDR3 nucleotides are TGCAGTGCTTCGGGACAGCCCATTCAGTACTTC.

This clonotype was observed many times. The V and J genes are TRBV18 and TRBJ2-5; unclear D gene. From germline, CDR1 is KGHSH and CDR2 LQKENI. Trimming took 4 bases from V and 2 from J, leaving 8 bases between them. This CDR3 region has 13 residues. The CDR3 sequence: CASSQSQQETQYF. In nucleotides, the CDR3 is TGTGCCAGCTCACAGTCCCAACAAGAGACCCAGTACTTC. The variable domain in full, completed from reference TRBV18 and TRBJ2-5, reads NAGVMQNPRHLVRRRGQEARLRCSPMKGHSHVYWYRQLPEEGLKFMVYLQKENIIDESGMPKERFSAEFPKEGPSILRIQQVVRGDSAAYFCASSQSQQETQYFGPGTRLLVL.

CDR3 sequence (DNA): TGCGCCAGCAGCCCAGCTACCACAGGGGCCTATGGCTACACCTTC. Its translation is CASSPATTGAYGYTF. This rearrangement joins TRBV4-1 to TRBJ1-2; 7 positions match TRBD1. Germline V gene sequence: CDR1 MGHRA, CDR2 YSYEKL. Trimming cost V 4 bases and J 4 bases; bases outside gene matches: 9. There are 15 residues in the CDR3.

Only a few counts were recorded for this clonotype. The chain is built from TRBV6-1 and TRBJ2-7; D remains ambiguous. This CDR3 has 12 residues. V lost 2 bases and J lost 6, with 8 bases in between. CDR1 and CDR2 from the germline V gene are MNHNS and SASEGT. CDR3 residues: CASSERPVEQYF. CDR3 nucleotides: TGTGCCAGCAGTGAACGGCCGGTCGAGCAGTACTTC.

Here the CDR3 DNA reads TGCAGTGCTAGAGGACGGACTAGCGGGAGGTCAGGACCCTACAATGAGCAGTTCTTC. It specifies CSARGRTSGRSGPYNEQFF. The V call is TRBV20-1, the J call TRBJ2-1, with 14 nucleotides matching TRBD2. The CDR3 consists of 19 residues. The junction had 10 bases not matched to a gene; V was cut back by 1 base and J by 2 bases. CDR1 and CDR2 from the germline V gene are DFQATT and SNEGSKA (reference sequence).

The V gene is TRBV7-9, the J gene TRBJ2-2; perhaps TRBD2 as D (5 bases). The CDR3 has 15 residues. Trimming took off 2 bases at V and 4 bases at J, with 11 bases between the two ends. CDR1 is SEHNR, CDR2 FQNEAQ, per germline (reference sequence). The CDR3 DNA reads TGTGCCAGCAGCTTAACCGAGGGCCCCACCGGGGAGCTGTTTTTT. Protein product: CASSLTEGPTGELFF.

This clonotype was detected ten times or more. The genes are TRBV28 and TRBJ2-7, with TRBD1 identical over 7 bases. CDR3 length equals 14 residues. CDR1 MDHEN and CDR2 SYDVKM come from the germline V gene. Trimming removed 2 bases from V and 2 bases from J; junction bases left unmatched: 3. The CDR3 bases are TGTGCCAGCAGTTTAGAGGGGGCCGCCTACGAGCAGTACTTC. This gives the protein CASSLEGAAYEQYF.

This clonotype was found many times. DNA of the CDR3: TGTGCCAGCAGTTTCTTTTTCGGGACAGGGGGTGGATACGAGCAGTACTTC. This translates into CASSFFFGTGGGYEQYF. The rearrangement uses TRBV28 and TRBJ2-7; 11 nucleotides agree with TRBD1. CDR1 and CDR2 from the germline V gene are MDHEN and SYDVKM. The CDR3 sequence is 17 residues long. Germline trimming cut 3 bases from V and 4 bases from J; bases unmatched to any gene: 11. The full variable domain, with the rest looked up from reference TRBV28 and TRBJ2-7, is DVKVTQSSRYLVKRTGEKVFLECVQDMDHENMFWYRQDPGLGLRLIYFSYDVKMKEKGDIPEGYSVSREKKERFSLILESASTNQTSMYLCASSFFFGTGGGYEQYFGPGTRLTVT.

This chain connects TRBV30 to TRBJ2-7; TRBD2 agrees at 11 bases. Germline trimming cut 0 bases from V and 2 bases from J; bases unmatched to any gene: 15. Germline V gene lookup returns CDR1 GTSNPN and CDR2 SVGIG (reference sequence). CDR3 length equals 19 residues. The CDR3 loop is CAWSVRNVLAGGQPYEQYF. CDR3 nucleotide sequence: TGTGCCTGGAGTGTACGTAATGTCCTAGCGGGAGGTCAACCCTACGAGCAGTACTTC.